This record concerns one TCR beta chain sequence. The data derive from a study of cytomegalovirus exposure and HLA in healthy donors. This CDR3 is 15 amino acids long. Germline trimming cut 6 bases from V and 3 bases from J; bases unmatched to any gene: 8. Germline assignment: CDR1 SGHNT and CDR2 YYREEE (reference sequence). Here immunoSEQ multiplex PCR was the method, and the copy in TCRdb shows in-frame clones only, minus some. The sample includes about 240,000 clones, more than 75% of them seen just once. The chain employs TRBV5-4 and TRBJ2-3, with 9 bases that match TRBD2. Sequenced material: PBMCs. The clonotype was recovered from a woman in her thirties in good health and CMV-seropositive. Here the CDR3 reads CASMLASGATDTQYF. The CDR3 nucleotides read TGTGCCAGCATGTTAGCTAGCGGGGCAACAGATACGCAGTATTTT.